This is a list of T cell receptor beta chains from one sample in a study of CD4 T cells in relation to SARS-CoV-2 and coronaviruses. The data were produced by immunoSEQ multiplex PCR, yet TCRdb's version contains in-frame clones alone and is incomplete. The sample holds tens of thousands of clones, more than 60% seen once. For these TCRs, the target antigens are not known. Sequencing used memory CD4+ T cells from PBMCs, cultured in vitro. These receptors were collected from an adult with COVID-19. Each CDR3 is given with its conserved first and last residue. D genes are given only for firm matches. Not every row has a clone size; where given, it reads once, few, many or a size class.

V: TRBV7-9; D: TRBD2; size: once; J: TRBJ2-5; DNA: TGTGCCAGCAGCTTACTAGCGGGACAAGAGACCCAGTACTTC; CDR3: CASSLLAGQETQYF
V: TRBV9; D: TRBD2; size: NA; J: TRBJ2-1; DNA: TGTGCCAGCAGCGCTAGCGGAGTCTCCTACAATGAGCAGTTCTTC; CDR3: CASSASGVSYNEQFF
V: TRBV29-1; D: NA; size: NA; J: TRBJ2-7; DNA: TGCAGCGTTGGTCGGGGGAGGCGCCCTTCCTACGAGCAGTACTTC; CDR3: CSVGRGRRPSYEQYF
V: TRBV6-6; D: NA; size: NA; J: TRBJ2-1; DNA: TGTGCCAGCAGTTCGGGGTACAATGAGCAGTTCTTC; CDR3: CASSSGYNEQFF
V: TRBV7-9; D: NA; size: NA; J: TRBJ2-1; DNA: TGTGCCAGCAGCTCCCCCCCCAAGGGTGAGCAGTTCTTC; CDR3: CASSSPPKGEQFF
V: TRBV12-1; D: NA; size: NA; J: TRBJ2-2; DNA: TGTGCCAGCAGCTTACCCCCTAGCGGGGCGGGGAGCGGGGAGCTGTTTTTT; CDR3: CASSLPPSGAGSGELFF
V: TRBV7-2; D: NA; size: few; J: TRBJ1-1; DNA: TGTGCCAGCAGCTTAGAGCTGGGGCCTGAAGCTTTCTTT; CDR3: CASSLELGPEAFF
V: TRBV7-3; D: TRBD2; size: NA; J: TRBJ2-7; DNA: TGTGCCAGCAGCGCTCATATAGCGGGGGGAGAGGGCGAGCAGTACTTC; CDR3: CASSAHIAGGEGEQYF
V: TRBV10-2; D: TRBD1; size: NA; J: TRBJ1-5; DNA: TGCGCCAGCCAAGGACAGGGTGGTCAGCCCCAGCATTTT; CDR3: CASQGQGGQPQHF
V: TRBV6-5; D: NA; size: NA; J: TRBJ1-2; DNA: TGTGCCAGCAGCCAACAGGGACTTTCTAACTATGGCTACACCTTC; CDR3: CASSQQGLSNYGYTF
V: TRBV7-9; D: NA; size: few; J: TRBJ1-2; DNA: TGTGCCAGCAGCTTAGCCGCCGGGGCCAGATTGGATGGCTACACCTTC; CDR3: CASSLAAGARLDGYTF
V: TRBV7-3; D: TRBD2; size: few; J: TRBJ2-7; DNA: TGTGCCAGCAGCTTCGGGACTAGCGGGAGCGAGCAGTACTTC; CDR3: CASSFGTSGSEQYF
V: TRBV24-1; D: NA; size: NA; J: TRBJ2-3; DNA: TGTGCCACAAAACAGAGTGATACGCAGTATTTT; CDR3: CATKQSDTQYF
V: TRBV7-3; D: TRBD2; size: NA; J: TRBJ2-1; DNA: TGTGCCAGCAGCTTAAAAGGGGGACTAGCGGGACCAAATGAGCAGTTCTTC; CDR3: CASSLKGGLAGPNEQFF
V: TRBV28; D: NA; size: NA; J: TRBJ1-4; DNA: TGTGCCAGCAGTTCCCCCAGATCTAAGGGAGGGCGAAAACTGTTTTTT; CDR3: CASSSPRSKGGRKLFF
V: TRBV30; D: NA; size: few; J: TRBJ2-5; DNA: TGTGCCTGGAAAATGGTCAGTCAAGAGACCCAGTACTTC; CDR3: CAWKMVSQETQYF
V: TRBV2; D: NA; size: NA; J: TRBJ2-7; DNA: TGTGCCAGCAGACGGGACTTGAGCTCCTACGAGCAGTACTTC; CDR3: CASRRDLSSYEQYF
V: TRBV5-1; D: NA; size: NA; J: TRBJ2-7; DNA: TGCGCCAGCAGCTTGGATTTGGGGCCCTACGAGCAGTACTTC; CDR3: CASSLDLGPYEQYF